This paragraph reports one T cell receptor beta chain. How the authors handled the data: Counts of nucleated cells, estimated from reference gene primer amplification, were obtained. TCRdb's copy holds only in-frame clones and misses some; the assay was immunoSEQ multiplex PCR. That table gives V, J and clone size, and the DNA gave D and trimming. The sample yields fewer than 500,000 clones, more than 65% seen once. The germline V gene encodes CDR1 KGHSH and CDR2 LQKENI. The germline V and J ends were trimmed by 6 bases and 2 bases, with 15 bases remaining between them. The CDR3 length is 15 residues. These data originate in a study of blood T cell repertoires in COVID-19. Study information: The United States, Italy and Spain were the sources of the acute and convalescent COVID-19 samples.

The receptor was derived from a human donor with acute or convalescent COVID-19. The donor label of this sample is uncertain. The chain is built from TRBV18 and TRBJ2-3, with D unclear. The sample comprised peripheral blood. This chain's CDR3 is CASSSSVIITDTQYF. The CDR3 DNA is TGTGCCAGCTCTTCCTCTGTTATTATCACAGATACGCAGTATTTT.